The next 9 T cell receptor beta chains were all read from a single sample in a study of blood T cell repertoires in COVID-19. Measured with immunoSEQ multiplex PCR; TCRdb has only the in-frame clones, and not every one. The sample lists approximately 200,000 clones; more than 80% were seen once. The sequencing sample was made of PBMCs or T cells enriched from blood (not recorded which). Source of these receptors: a woman in her late teens or twenties in a cohort exposed to, infected with or recovered from COVID-19 (not recorded which).

This rearrangement joins TRBV11-3 to TRBJ1-1; D is uncertain. Germline V gene data show CDR1 as SGHNT and CDR2 as YENEEA. CDR3 length equals 15 residues. V was cut by 5 bases and J by 4 bases, with 17 bases left in between. CDR3 residues: CASSARLLRGTEAFF. Here the CDR3 DNA reads TGTGCCAGCAGCGCAAGGCTTCTTCGGGGCACTGAAGCTTTCTTT.

The chain joins TRBV11-3 to TRBJ1-6, with TRBD1 matching over 8 bases. V trimming: 2 bases; J trimming: 7 bases; junction bases outside the gene matches: 10. The CDR3 runs 17 residues. Germline V lookup: CDR1 SGHNT, CDR2 YENEEA. The DNA for the CDR3 is TGTGCCAGCAGCTTAATAAACCGGGACAGGTTAAATTCACCCCTCCACTTT. It codes for CASSLINRDRLNSPLHF.

The chain carries TRBV4-1 and TRBJ1-5; 9 nucleotides align to TRBD1. CDR3 length: 17 amino acids. CDR1 MGHRA and CDR2 YSYEKL come from the germline V gene. Trimming removed 3 bases from V and 3 bases from J; junction bases left unmatched: 9. CDR3 sequence (DNA): TGCGCCAGCAGCCAGGGGCCGGGACAGGGCAACAATCAGCCCCAGCATTTT. Its protein is CASSQGPGQGNNQPQHF.

The chain carries TRBV9 and TRBJ2-3, with D possibly TRBD1 on 5 matching bases. Trimming cost V 4 bases and J 1 base, with 13 bases left between them. Germline CDR1 and CDR2: SGDLS and YYNGEE. This CDR3 spans 15 amino acids. For the CDR3, the DNA is TGTGCCAGCAGCACTCGACCAGGGCGCACAGATACGCAGTATTTT. Amino acids: CASSTRPGRTDTQYF. The complete variable domain, with remaining parts taken from reference TRBV9 and TRBJ2-3, reads DSGVTQTPKHLITATGQRVTLRCSPRSGDLSVYWYQQSLDQGLQFLIQYYNGEERAKGNILERFSAQQFPDLHSELNLSSLELGDSALYFCASSTRPGRTDTQYFGPGTRLTVL.

DNA for the CDR3: TGTGCCAGCAGCTTGGGCACCTACTACGAGCAGTACTTC. Protein: CASSLGTYYEQYF. The gene calls are TRBV5-6 and TRBJ2-7; D is unclear. Germline V gene sequence: CDR1 SGHDT, CDR2 YYEEEE. CDR3 length: 13 amino acids. V shed 0 bases and J shed 3 bases, with 7 bases lying between them.

The rearrangement joins TRBV5-4 to TRBJ2-7; a weak D match, TRBD2 (6 bases). Trimming left V 0 bases short and J 6 bases short, with 7 bases between. This CDR3 is 12 amino acids long. CDR1 and CDR2 from the germline V gene are SGHNT and YYREEE (reference sequence). This CDR3 reads CASSLVGGEQYF. In nucleotides, the CDR3 is TGTGCCAGCAGCTTGGTCGGGGGCGAGCAGTACTTC.

The chain combines TRBV5-1 with TRBJ2-2; 10 positions agree with TRBD2. Trimming removed 4 bases from V and 3 bases from J; junction bases left unmatched: 6. The CDR3 loop spans 16 amino acids. The germline V gene has CDR1 SGHRS and CDR2 YFSETQ. The CDR3 coding sequence is TGCGCCAGCAGCCCTTCTAGCGGGGGTCACACCGGGGAGCTGTTTTTT. Amino acid sequence: CASSPSSGGHTGELFF.

This chain joins TRBV3-1 (or the pseudogene TRBV3-2) and TRBJ2-1; 11 nucleotides align to TRBD2. After removal of 4 bases from V and 8 bases from J, the junction contained 7 bases not matched to a gene. The CDR3 is made up of 15 amino acids. CDR1 is LGHDT and CDR2 is YNNKEL in the germline V gene (reference sequence). As DNA, the CDR3 is TGTGCCAGCAGCCGGCTAGCGGGAGGATTGGATGAGCAGTTCTTC. It translates to CASSRLAGGLDEQFF.

The genes are TRBV19 and TRBJ2-3; the D gene is possibly TRBD2 (5 bases). The CDR3 covers 14 residues. Germline V gene lookup returns CDR1 LNHDA and CDR2 SQIVND (reference sequence). Trimming pared 4 bases from V and 4 bases from J, leaving 12 bases between. CDR3 in amino acids: CASSTLGLADTQYF. DNA of the CDR3: TGTGCCAGTAGTACACTAGGGTTGGCAGATACGCAGTATTTT. Together with reference TRBV19 and TRBJ2-3, the CDR3 gives the full variable domain: DGGITQSPKYLFRKEGQNVTLSCEQNLNHDAMYWYRQDPGQGLRLIYYSQIVNDFQKGDIAEGYSVSREKKESFPLTVTSAQKNPTAFYLCASSTLGLADTQYFGPGTRLTVL.